Presented here are 19 T cell receptor beta chains from one specimen sequenced in a study of T-cell reconstitution after alpha-beta-depleted transplantation in children. Unique molecular identifiers tagged the TCRbeta library. TCRdb recomputed calls from the PCR reads with MiXCR, one row per CDR3 protein. The sample records more than 450,000 distinct CDR3 sequences, 15% to 20% being singletons. The sequenced sample was PBMCs from the stem cell graft donor, obtained from the stem cell graft. The source is a human donor who donated a stem cell graft to a child with acute lymphoblastic leukemia.

In its sample, this clonotype was seen a few times. The rearrangement joins TRBV6-1 to TRBJ2-7; D may be TRBD1 (8 bases). Germline values: CDR1 MNHNS, CDR2 SASEGT. The CDR3 runs to 17 residues. V lost 5 bases and J 5 bases, leaving 25 bases between the germline ends. CDR3 amino acids: CASSPYPIQGGVHEQYF. The CDR3 nucleotides read TGTGCCAGCAGTCCATACCCAATACAGGGGGGGGTACACGAGCAGTACTTC.

V gene TRBV12-3 or TRBV12-4 combines with J gene TRBJ1-2; D might be TRBD1 (6 bases). The CDR3 is made up of 16 amino acids. V gave up 6 bases and J gave up 4 bases, with 21 bases separating them. CDR3 in DNA: TGTGCCAGCAGCATGACCACAGGGTTATTAGCCTATGGCTACACCTTC. It is translated as CASSMTTGLLAYGYTF.

The genes are TRBV12-3 or TRBV12-4 and TRBJ2-5; TRBD1 matches at 7 bases. V dropped 6 bases and J dropped 4; count of bases not matched to a gene: 8. This CDR3 has 14 amino acids. The CDR3 nucleotides are TGTGCCAGCAGCCAAGACAGGGCCAGAGAGACCCAGTACTTC. Residues: CASSQDRARETQYF.

As DNA, the CDR3 is TGCGCCAGCAGCTTGGGACTAGCGGGAGTTTATGAGCAGTTCTTC. This translates into CASSLGLAGVYEQFF. This sequence joins TRBV5-1 and TRBJ2-1, with 12 bases fitting TRBD2. CDR3 length: 15 amino acids. The V segment lost 0 bases and the J segment 8 bases; nucleotides outside the gene matches: 3. Germline CDR1 and CDR2: SGHRS and YFSETQ.

This clonotype turned up a few times. The chain uses TRBV27 and TRBJ2-7; D tentatively reads TRBD1 or TRBD2 (5 bases each). The V and J ends lost 0 bases and 5 bases respectively, with 14 bases between them. Germline lookup yields CDR1 MNHEY and CDR2 SMNVEV (reference sequence). This CDR3 has 15 residues. The CDR3 protein is CASSLSTVGVNEQYF. The CDR3 nucleotides read TGTGCCAGCAGTTTATCCACAGTGGGGGTAAACGAGCAGTACTTC.

This chain uses TRBV20-1 with TRBJ2-3, with 14 bases lining up with TRBD2. Germline CDR1 DFQATT, CDR2 SNEGSKA (reference sequence). The CDR3 covers 19 residues. V was pared by 1 base and J by 6 bases, with 15 bases of the junction left unmatched. CDR3 DNA sequence: TGCAGTGCTAGAGTACTCTACTTGCCGGGACTAGCGGGAGTGGATACGCAGTATTTT. Residues: CSARVLYLPGLAGVDTQYF.

The rearrangement links TRBV20-1 to TRBJ1-5; no reliable D call. The CDR3 is made up of 14 amino acids. The germline gives CDR1 DFQATT, CDR2 SNEGSKA (reference sequence). The V and J ends lost 5 bases and 0 bases respectively, with 11 bases between them. The CDR3 DNA reads as TGCAGTGCTCCTCCGATCAATAGCAATCAGCCCCAGCATTTT. Protein sequence: CSAPPINSNQPQHF.

This clonotype was seen more than once but under ten times. The chain has TRBV20-1 and TRBJ1-5, with D hard to call. CDR1 is DFQATT and CDR2 is SNEGSKA in the germline V gene (reference sequence). V dropped 0 bases and J dropped 6 bases, with 12 bases sitting between them. The CDR3 extends over 14 amino acids. The CDR3 DNA follows: TGCAGTGCTAGAGATAAAGGGCTTGGTCAGCCCCAGCATTTT. Amino acids: CSARDKGLGQPQHF.

The CDR3 DNA is TGTGCCAGCACCGGCGGGTCGAACACAGATACGCAGTATTTT. The encoded protein is CASTGGSNTDTQYF. V gene TRBV2 combines with J gene TRBJ2-3, with D perhaps matching TRBD2 (5 bases). With 7 bases removed from V and 2 bases from J, the gap between germline ends came to 13 bases. The germline V gene encodes CDR1 SNHLY and CDR2 FYNNEI. The CDR3 covers 14 residues.

The chain has TRBV10-3 and TRBJ2-5; perhaps TRBD1 as D (5 bases). The V gene lost 8 bases and the J gene lost 2 bases, with 15 bases spanning the gap. The CDR3 has 14 amino acids. Germline V lookup: CDR1 ENHRY, CDR2 SYGVKD. The CDR3 loop reads CAIAVQGRQETQYF. The CDR3, as DNA: TGTGCCATCGCCGTCCAGGGTAGGCAAGAGACCCAGTACTTC.

CDR3 sequence (DNA): TGCGCCAGCAGCCAAGATATCGAGACAATAGGGCAGTTCTTC. Its protein product is CASSQDIETIGQFF. V gene TRBV4-1 combines with J gene TRBJ2-1; D remains ambiguous. V lost 0 bases and J 12 bases, leaving 15 bases between the germline ends. The CDR3 extends over 14 amino acids. Per germline, CDR1 MGHRA and CDR2 YSYEKL.

V and J are TRBV5-3 and TRBJ2-1, with unresolved D. TRBV5-3 is an ORF, and what it does is uncertain. CDR3 length equals 14 residues. The CDR3 reads CAKLGPSSYNEQFF. The CDR3 bases are TGTGCAAAGCTAGGACCAAGCTCCTACAATGAGCAGTTCTTC.

Concerning this clonotype itself: Germline and junction disagree at one end, which may indicate a read error. This sequence joins TRBV5-1 and TRBJ2-7; D perhaps matches TRBD1 (6 bases). The CDR3 consists of 14 residues. The V gene's germline CDR1 is SGHRS and CDR2 YFSETQ. The DNA for the CDR3 is TGCGCCAGCAGCCAGGACAGACTGGGCTACCAGCAGTACTTC. It encodes CASSQDRLGYQQYF.

The chain couples TRBV7-9 to TRBJ1-2; no definite D call. The ends were cut back, 3 bases at V and 8 bases at J, with 10 bases in the middle. Per the germline V gene, CDR1 is SEHNR and CDR2 is FQNEAQ (reference sequence). This CDR3 has 12 residues. CDR3 in amino acids: CASSFVVAGYTF. The CDR3 DNA is TGTGCCAGCAGCTTTGTCGTGGCCGGCTACACCTTC. Looking up the rest from reference TRBV7-9 and TRBJ1-2 gives the full variable domain: DTGVSQNPRHKITKRGQNVTFRCDPISEHNRLYWYRQTLGQGPEFLTYFQNEAQLEKSRLLSDRFSAERPKGSFSTLEIQRTEQGDSAMYLCASSFVVAGYTFGSGTRLTVV.

The V and J genes are TRBV25-1 and TRBJ2-2, with a possible D match to TRBD1 (5 bases). Germline V gene sequence: CDR1 MGHDK, CDR2 SYGVNS. V lost 5 bases and J 3 bases, leaving 16 bases between the germline ends. CDR3 length: 16 residues. The CDR3 is CASSPLQVVYTGELFF. The CDR3 nucleotides are TGTGCCAGCAGTCCGCTACAGGTCGTATACACCGGGGAGCTGTTTTTT.

This clonotype was seen only a few times. The V and J genes are TRBV19 and TRBJ2-1; 11 positions match TRBD2. Germline CDR1 and CDR2: LNHDA and SQIVND (reference sequence). The trim removed 7 bases at V and 7 bases at J, leaving 9 bases unmatched. The CDR3 is 15 residues long. CDR3 loop: CASMRTSGPLNEQFF. CDR3 bases: TGTGCCAGTATGCGGACTAGCGGGCCGTTGAATGAGCAGTTCTTC.

This clonotype came up a few times. The chain uses TRBV5-1 and TRBJ1-1, with TRBD1 matching 8 bases. Trimming removed 4 bases from V and 0 bases from J; junction bases left unmatched: 2. This CDR3 is 14 amino acids long. Germline CDR1 is SGHRS and CDR2 is YFSETQ. The CDR3 here is CASSIQGVNTEAFF. The CDR3 DNA sequence: TGCGCCAGCAGCATACAGGGGGTGAACACTGAAGCTTTCTTT.

The J gene is TRBJ2-7, the V gene TRBV11-2, with 8 bases lining up with TRBD2. The V gene end was trimmed by 1 base and the J gene end by 3 bases; junction bases not matched to a gene: 5. CDR3 length: 15 residues. The germline gives CDR1 SGHAT, CDR2 FQNNGV. Written as DNA, the CDR3 is TGTGCCAGCAGCTTAGGGGCTAGCGGGTTCTACGAGCAGTACTTC. Its translation is CASSLGASGFYEQYF.

This chain uses TRBV5-1 with TRBJ2-5; D gene ambiguous. This CDR3 is 17 amino acids long. The V end was cut by 0 bases, the J end by 4 bases, with 19 bases between. From germline, CDR1 is SGHRS and CDR2 YFSETQ. The CDR3 is CASSLVFSGPTPETQYF. CDR3 bases: TGCGCCAGCAGCTTGGTTTTCTCGGGTCCTACCCCAGAGACCCAGTACTTC.